What follows are 14 T cell receptor beta chains derived from one specimen sequenced in a study of cytomegalovirus exposure and HLA in healthy donors (TCRdb year 2017). The library was obtained by the immunoSEQ multiplex PCR assay. For the multiplex PCR, a mixture combining 60 forward primers for TCR Vbeta segments and 13 reverse primers for TCR Jbeta segments was used. Sourced from immuneACCESS, this table was stored by TCRdb with only in-frame sequences that have V and J called. A share of the clones is absent; for the studies checked, an unresolved V gene accounts for under half, and the remainder has no known explanation. Here the sample has roughly 180,000 clones; about 68% occur a single time. The ten biggest clones cover over 2.5% of the sample. Material for sequencing was PBMCs. These receptors all stem from a female donor in good health and CMV-seronegative.

The genes are TRBV28 and TRBJ1-2; D perhaps matches TRBD1 (6 bases). The ends were cut back, 6 bases at V and 5 bases at J, with 22 bases in the middle. The germline V gene encodes CDR1 MDHEN and CDR2 SYDVKM. CDR3 size: 16 residues. This CDR3 is CASSLRGARFGYGYTF. The CDR3 nucleotides read TGTGCCAGCAGCCTCCGGGGGGCGCGGTTTGGGTATGGCTACACCTTC.

This clone showed up just once. V gene TRBV4-1 combines with J gene TRBJ1-4, with 8 bases fitting TRBD1. V lost 4 bases to trimming and J lost 8 bases; unmatched junction nucleotides: 12. Germline CDR1 and CDR2: MGHRA and YSYEKL. The CDR3 totals 16 residues. The CDR3 loop reads CASSRILQGAGEKLFF. CDR3 nucleotides: TGCGCCAGCAGCCGAATCCTTCAGGGGGCGGGAGAAAAACTGTTTTTT.

The rearrangement links TRBV28 to TRBJ1-1; D perhaps matches TRBD1 (6 bases). V lost 6 bases to trimming and J lost 6 bases, with 20 bases between them. The CDR3 is 15 residues long. CDR1 is MDHEN and CDR2 is SYDVKM in the germline V gene. CDR3 sequence (DNA): TGTGCCAGCAGCCCAGGCCGGACAGAAAGGGCTGAAGCTTTCTTT. Its translation: CASSPGRTERAEAFF.

The gene calls are TRBV9 and TRBJ1-3; the match to TRBD1 covers 7 bases. V was clipped by 3 bases and J by 1 base; unmatched bases: 4. Germline loops: CDR1 SGDLS, CDR2 YYNGEE. This CDR3 contains 15 residues. CDR3 coding DNA: TGTGCCAGCAGCGCGGGGGACAGTTCTGGAAACACCATATATTTT. The encoded protein is CASSAGDSSGNTIYF.

This clone turned up a few times. The chain carries TRBV30 and TRBJ2-1; D is ambiguous. V gave up 3 bases and J gave up 7 bases, with 10 bases separating them. The CDR3 totals 12 residues. Germline assignment: CDR1 GTSNPN and CDR2 SVGIG (reference sequence). The CDR3: CAWSFGRNEQFF. Written as DNA, the CDR3 is TGTGCCTGGAGCTTTGGGCGAAATGAGCAGTTCTTC.

The chain carries TRBV27 and TRBJ2-3, with TRBD2 matching 13 bases. Germline V gene lookup returns CDR1 MNHEY and CDR2 SMNVEV (reference sequence). The CDR3 runs 16 residues. Trimming removed 8 bases from V and 6 bases from J; junction bases left unmatched: 11. Here the CDR3 DNA reads TGTGCCAGCGGGGAAGCCGGACTAGCGGGGGTGGATACGCAGTATTTT. This gives the protein CASGEAGLAGVDTQYF.

This clone was counted a few times. The chain links TRBV20-1 to TRBJ2-5; D is unresolved. CDR1 is DFQATT, CDR2 SNEGSKA, per germline (reference sequence). Trimming took off 2 bases at V and 4 bases at J, with 5 bases between the two ends. The CDR3 has 11 amino acids. CDR3 nucleotides: TGCAGTGCTAGACTTTCAGAGACCCAGTACTTC. Residues: CSARLSETQYF.

This clone was seen just once. The chain uses TRBV5-6 and TRBJ1-6, with TRBD1 as a possible D gene (5 bases). CDR1 SGHDT and CDR2 YYEEEE come from the germline V gene. Trimming removed 0 bases from V and 7 bases from J, with 11 bases in between. This CDR3 comprises 15 residues. This CDR3 reads CASSLGQQFNSPLHF. Here the CDR3 DNA reads TGTGCCAGCAGCTTGGGACAGCAGTTCAATTCACCCCTCCACTTT.

This clone occurred a few times. The chain uses TRBV7-3 and TRBJ1-1, with TRBD1 identical over 8 bases. With 5 bases clipped from V and 10 bases from J, the junction kept 9 bases outside the gene matches. This CDR3 region has 13 residues. CDR1 is SGHTA, CDR2 FQGTGA, per germline. CDR3 coding DNA: TGTGCCAGCAGCCCTACAGGGGGTAATGGAGCTTTCTTT. It encodes CASSPTGGNGAFF.

The chain uses TRBV29-1 and TRBJ1-2, with 9 nucleotides matching TRBD1. The CDR3 loop spans 13 amino acids. The trim removed 7 bases at V and 6 bases at J, leaving 9 bases unmatched. Germline V gene lookup returns CDR1 SQVTM and CDR2 ANQGSEA. CDR3 bases: TGCAGCGCCCCTGGGACAGGGAGGCATGGCTACACCTTC. It specifies CSAPGTGRHGYTF.

The J gene is TRBJ1-6, the V gene TRBV11-2; D call uncertain. The CDR3 length is 13 residues. Germline V gives CDR1 SGHAT, CDR2 FQNNGV. V lost 3 bases and J 9 bases, leaving 9 bases between the germline ends. CDR3 amino acids: CASSFIQASPLHF. The CDR3 region has the DNA TGTGCCAGCAGCTTTATCCAGGCTTCACCCCTCCACTTT.

The chain couples TRBV4-2 to TRBJ2-1, with unresolved D. Trimming cost V 5 bases and J 6 bases, with 11 bases left between them. The CDR3 is 13 residues long. Germline lookup yields CDR1 LGHNA and CDR2 YNFKEQ. The CDR3 reads CASSILLGNEQFF. The CDR3 DNA reads as TGTGCCAGCAGCATACTCCTCGGCAATGAGCAGTTCTTC.

This clone appeared once. The chain uses TRBV28 and TRBJ1-2; D is undetermined. In germline, CDR1 is MDHEN, CDR2 SYDVKM. The length of the CDR3 is 15 residues. V gave up 4 bases and J gave up 0 bases, with 12 bases separating them. In DNA, the CDR3 is TGTGCCAGCAGTTCCCCCGGCACAGCTAACTATGGCTACACCTTC. Protein sequence: CASSSPGTANYGYTF.

The chain uses TRBV4-2 and TRBJ2-7; TRBD2 matches at 7 bases. The junction had 17 bases not matched to a gene; V was cut back by 1 base and J by 2 bases. Germline values: CDR1 LGHNA, CDR2 YNFKEQ. The CDR3 covers 19 residues. The CDR3, as DNA: TGTGCCAGCAGCCAAGGGACCGGGTTGAGGGGAGGGGATCCCTACGAGCAGTACTTC. Amino acids: CASSQGTGLRGGDPYEQYF.